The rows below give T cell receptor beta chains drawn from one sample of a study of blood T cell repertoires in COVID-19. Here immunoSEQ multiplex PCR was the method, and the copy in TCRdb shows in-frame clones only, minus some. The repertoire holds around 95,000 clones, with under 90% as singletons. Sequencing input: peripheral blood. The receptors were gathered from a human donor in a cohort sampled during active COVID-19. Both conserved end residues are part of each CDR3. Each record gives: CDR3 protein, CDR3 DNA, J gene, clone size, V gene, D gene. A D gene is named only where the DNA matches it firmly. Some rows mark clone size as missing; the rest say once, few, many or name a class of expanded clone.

CASSWDRGGGNSPLHF,TGCGCCAGCAGCTGGGACAGGGGAGGGGGTAATTCACCCCTCCACTTT,TRBJ1-6,.,TRBV5-1,TRBD1
CASSITQGWEKLFF,TGTGCCAGCAGTATCACCCAGGGATGGGAAAAACTGTTTTTT,TRBJ1-4,.,TRBV27,.
CASSYSPEDSRVGIQYF,TGTGCCAGCAGTTACTCCCCTGAGGACTCACGGGTTGGCATTCAGTACTTC,TRBJ2-4,.,TRBV6-2/TRBV6-3,.
CASTLRDTIYF,TGTGCCAGCACCCTACGGGACACCATATATTTT,TRBJ1-3,.,TRBV6-6,.
CAKQRLAGGKETQYF,TGTGCCAAGCAACGGCTAGCGGGGGGGAAAGAGACCCAGTACTTC,TRBJ2-5,.,TRBV2,TRBD2
CASSSEKETQYF,TGTGCCAGCAGCTCAGAAAAAGAGACCCAGTACTTC,TRBJ2-5,.,TRBV2,.
CASSRAGQVFQETQYF,TGTGCCAGCAGCCGCGCGGGACAGGTTTTCCAAGAGACCCAGTACTTC,TRBJ2-5,.,TRBV7-6,TRBD1
CASRRGGTGELFF,TGTGCCAGTAGGAGGGGGGGGACCGGGGAGCTGTTTTTT,TRBJ2-2,.,TRBV12-3/TRBV12-4,.
CASSPPGQGRGSEKLFF,TGTGCCAGCTCACCACCGGGACAGGGGAGAGGAAGTGAAAAACTGTTTTTT,TRBJ1-4,once,TRBV18,TRBD1
CASSAQTGVGQPQHF,TGTGCCAGCAGCGCACAAACAGGGGTGGGTCAGCCCCAGCATTTT,TRBJ1-5,once,TRBV5-5,TRBD1
CASSLQTGAFEKLFF,TGTGCCAGCAGCTTACAGACAGGGGCTTTTGAAAAACTGTTTTTT,TRBJ1-4,few,TRBV11-2,TRBD1
CASSQEGQSNQPQHF,TGCGCCAGCAGCCAAGAAGGACAGAGCAATCAGCCCCAGCATTTT,TRBJ1-5,few,TRBV4-1,.
CASSKGTGDYNEQFF,TGTGCCAGCAGCAAAGGGACAGGAGATTACAATGAGCAGTTCTTC,TRBJ2-1,few,TRBV7-9,TRBD1
CAISERGTSLSTDEQFF,TGTGCCATCAGTGAGAGAGGGACTAGCCTATCTACAGATGAGCAGTTCTTC,TRBJ2-1,few,TRBV10-3,TRBD2
CASAGFPFSNQPQHF,TGTGCCTCGGCAGGTTTCCCCTTTAGCAATCAGCCCCAGCATTTT,TRBJ1-5,.,TRBV27,.
CASSLGGLAYNEQFF,TGTGCCAGCAGCTTAGGTGGACTAGCCTACAATGAGCAGTTCTTC,TRBJ2-1,.,TRBV13,TRBD2
CASSYRVREVTEAFF,TGTGCCAGCAGTTACCGTGTCAGGGAGGTCACTGAAGCTTTCTTT,TRBJ1-1,.,TRBV6-6,.
CASRGGNQPQHF,TGTGCCAGCAGGGGCGGCAATCAGCCCCAGCATTTT,TRBJ1-5,.,TRBV25-1,.
CASSQSLPGEQFF,TGTGCCAGCAGCCAATCCTTACCAGGGGAGCAGTTCTTC,TRBJ2-1,once,TRBV16,.
CASREANGNEQFF,TGTGCCAGCCGCGAGGCCAACGGGAATGAGCAGTTCTTC,TRBJ2-1,.,TRBV3-1/TRBV3-2,.
CASSTIGQGADEKLFF,TGTGCCAGTAGTACTATCGGACAGGGGGCAGATGAAAAACTGTTTTTT,TRBJ1-4,.,TRBV19,TRBD1
CSVELSRAAEAFF,TGCAGCGTTGAATTGTCCAGGGCCGCTGAAGCTTTCTTT,TRBJ1-1,.,TRBV29-1,.
CASNGQDPRGYTF,TGTGCCAGCAACGGACAGGACCCCCGGGGCTACACCTTC,TRBJ1-2,.,TRBV5-4,TRBD1
CASRGGSYTDTQYF,TGTGCCAGCCGTGGGGGGTCATACACAGATACGCAGTATTTT,TRBJ2-3,few,TRBV6-6,.
CSVLNRDSYTDTQYF,TGCAGCGTTTTAAACCGGGACAGTTACACAGATACGCAGTATTTT,TRBJ2-3,once,TRBV29-1,TRBD1
CASSPRVRETQYF,TGTGCCAGCAGCCCGCGGGTTCGGGAGACCCAGTACTTC,TRBJ2-5,.,TRBV14,.
CASSLGPFNTGELFF,TGTGCCAGCAGCTTAGGGCCCTTCAACACCGGGGAGCTGTTTTTT,TRBJ2-2,.,TRBV11-2,.
CASSPRAGGVADTQYF,TGTGCCAGCTCACCGCGAGCGGGAGGGGTCGCGGATACGCAGTATTTT,TRBJ2-3,.,TRBV18,TRBD2
CALRSPNGTVNQPQHF,TGTGCCTTAAGAAGCCCCAACGGGACAGTAAATCAGCCCCAGCATTTT,TRBJ1-5,.,TRBV30,TRBD1
CATSDQPWTSGMAYNEQFF,TGCGCCACCAGCGACCAACCATGGACTAGCGGGATGGCGTACAATGAGCAGTTCTTC,TRBJ2-1,.,TRBV5-1,TRBD2
CASSLDRSTNEKLFF,TGCGCCAGCAGCTTGGACAGATCAACTAATGAAAAACTGTTTTTT,TRBJ1-4,.,TRBV5-1,.
CASSPQGADYGYTF,TGTGCCAGCTCACCACAAGGGGCGGACTATGGCTACACCTTC,TRBJ1-2,.,TRBV18,.